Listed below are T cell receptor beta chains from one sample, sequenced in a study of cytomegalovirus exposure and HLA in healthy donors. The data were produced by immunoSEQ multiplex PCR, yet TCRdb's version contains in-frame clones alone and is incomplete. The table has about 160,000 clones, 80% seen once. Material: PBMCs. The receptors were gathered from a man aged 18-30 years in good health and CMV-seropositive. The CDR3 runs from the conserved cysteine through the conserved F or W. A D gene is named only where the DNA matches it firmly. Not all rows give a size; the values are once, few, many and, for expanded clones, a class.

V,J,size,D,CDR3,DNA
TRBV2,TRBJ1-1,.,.,CASRIDLNTEAFF,TGTGCCAGTCGGATAGACTTGAACACTGAAGCTTTCTTT
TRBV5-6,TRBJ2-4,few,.,CASSLDRGLQGNIQYF,TGTGCCAGCAGCTTGGATCGCGGCCTACAGGGAAACATTCAGTACTTC
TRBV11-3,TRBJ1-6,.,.,CASSLGGGDSPLHF,TGTGCCAGCAGCTTAGGAGGCGGGGATTCACCCCTCCACTTT
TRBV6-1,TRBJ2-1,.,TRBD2,CASRPGGSVNEQFF,TGTGCCAGCCGACCCGGGGGGTCGGTAAATGAGCAGTTCTTC
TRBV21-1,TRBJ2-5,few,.,CASKTSGGAWKTQYF,TGTGCCAGCAAAACTAGCGGGGGGGCTTGGAAGACCCAGTACTTC
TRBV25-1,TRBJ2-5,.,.,CASSEYGHAQETQYF,TGTGCCAGCAGTGAATATGGGCACGCACAAGAGACCCAGTACTTC
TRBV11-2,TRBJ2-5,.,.,CASSLGIRGETQYF,TGTGCCAGCAGCTTAGGTATTAGGGGTGAGACCCAGTACTTC
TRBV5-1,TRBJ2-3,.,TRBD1,CASSLGRGGLVQYF,TGCGCCAGCAGCTTGGGGAGAGGGGGCTTGGTGCAGTATTTT
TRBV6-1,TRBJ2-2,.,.,CASSVSGTNTGELFF,TGTGCCAGCAGTGTCTCAGGGACGAACACCGGGGAGCTGTTTTTT
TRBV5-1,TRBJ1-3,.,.,CASSLVQGSGNTIYF,TGCGCCAGCAGCTTGGTACAGGGATCTGGAAACACCATATATTTT
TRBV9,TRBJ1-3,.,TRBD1,CASSAGRDRAGGNTIYF,TGTGCCAGCAGCGCAGGACGGGACAGGGCAGGGGGAAACACCATATATTTT
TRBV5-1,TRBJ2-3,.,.,CASSLAMAPGPDTQYF,TGCGCCAGCAGCTTGGCCATGGCCCCTGGGCCAGATACGCAGTATTTT
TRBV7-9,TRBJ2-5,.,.,CASSQGGQIQETQYF,TGTGCCAGCAGCCAGGGGGGACAAATCCAAGAGACCCAGTACTTC
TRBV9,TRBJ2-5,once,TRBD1,CASSVGQGRSETQYF,TGTGCCAGCAGCGTGGGACAGGGACGGTCAGAGACCCAGTACTTC
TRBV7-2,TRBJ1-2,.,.,CASSLAWGDYGYTF,TGTGCCAGCAGCTTAGCGTGGGGAGACTATGGCTACACCTTC
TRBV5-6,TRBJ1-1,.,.,CASSFRGGYTEAFF,TGTGCCAGCAGCTTTAGGGGGGGGTACACTGAAGCTTTCTTT
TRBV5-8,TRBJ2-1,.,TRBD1,CASGTRQGLLYNEQFF,TGTGCCAGCGGTACCCGACAGGGCTTATTGTACAATGAGCAGTTCTTC
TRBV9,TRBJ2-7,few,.,CASSGGAGQIYEQYF,TGTGCCAGCAGCGGCGGGGCGGGACAGATCTACGAGCAGTACTTC
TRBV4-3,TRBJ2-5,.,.,CASSQGGRPGQETQYF,TGCGCCAGCAGCCAAGGTGGTAGGCCGGGACAAGAGACCCAGTACTTC
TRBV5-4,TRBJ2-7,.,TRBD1,CASSLGQGRSYEQYF,TGTGCCAGCAGCCTGGGACAGGGTCGGTCCTACGAGCAGTACTTC
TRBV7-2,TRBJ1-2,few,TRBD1,CASSLTGEAHGYTF,TGTGCCAGCAGCTTGACAGGGGAAGCCCATGGCTACACCTTC
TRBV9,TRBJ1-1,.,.,CASSAGQVNTEAFF,TGTGCCAGCAGCGCGGGACAAGTAAACACTGAAGCTTTCTTT
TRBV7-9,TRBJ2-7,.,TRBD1,CASSLSWTGNEQYF,TGTGCCAGCAGCTTGTCCTGGACAGGGAACGAGCAGTACTTC
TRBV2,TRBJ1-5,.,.,CASKKVGGNQPQHF,TGTGCCAGCAAGAAGGTAGGGGGCAATCAGCCCCAGCATTTT
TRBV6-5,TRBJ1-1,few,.,CASRRGPNTEAFF,TGTGCCAGCAGGCGGGGTCCCAACACTGAAGCTTTCTTT
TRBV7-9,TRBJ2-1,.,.,CASSLKGWQGPTYNEQFF,TGTGCCAGCAGCTTAAAGGGGTGGCAGGGTCCTACCTACAATGAGCAGTTCTTC
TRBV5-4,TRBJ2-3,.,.,CASSGGPTTQYF,TGTGCCAGCAGCGGAGGTCCCACTACGCAGTATTTT
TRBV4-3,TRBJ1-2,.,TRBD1,CASSQGAGGVGYTF,TGCGCCAGCAGCCAAGGTGCAGGGGGAGTGGGCTACACCTTC
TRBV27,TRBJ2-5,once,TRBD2,CASSSDFPGTSGSGETQYF,TGTGCCAGCAGTTCCGACTTTCCCGGGACTAGCGGGAGCGGGGAGACCCAGTACTTC
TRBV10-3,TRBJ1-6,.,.,CAISESGYSPLHF,TGTGCCATCAGTGAGTCGGGCTACTCACCCCTCCACTTT
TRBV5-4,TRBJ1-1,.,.,CASSFGYTEAFF,TGTGCCAGCAGCTTCGGGTACACTGAAGCTTTCTTT
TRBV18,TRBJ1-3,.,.,CASSPLEVPSGNTIYF,TGTGCCAGCTCACCATTGGAGGTCCCCTCTGGAAACACCATATATTTT
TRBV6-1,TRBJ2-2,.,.,CASSRGQTNTGELFF,TGTGCCAGCAGCCGTGGACAGACGAACACCGGGGAGCTGTTTTTT
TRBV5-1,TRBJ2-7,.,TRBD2,CASSLVSGIDEQYF,TGCGCCAGCAGCTTGGTTAGCGGGATCGACGAGCAGTACTTC
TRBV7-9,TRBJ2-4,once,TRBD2,CASSLGLAGPRAKNIQYF,TGTGCCAGCAGCTTAGGACTAGCGGGACCCCGAGCCAAAAACATTCAGTACTTC
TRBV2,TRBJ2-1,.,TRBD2,CASSEAGLAANNDEQFF,TGTGCCAGCAGTGAAGCAGGACTAGCGGCGAACAACGATGAGCAGTTCTTC
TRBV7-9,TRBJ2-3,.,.,CASSLTGGPHTDTQYF,TGTGCCAGCAGCTTAACAGGCGGTCCCCACACAGATACGCAGTATTTT
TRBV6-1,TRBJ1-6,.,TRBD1,CASSETWGTTGVNSPLHF,TGTGCCAGCAGTGAAACTTGGGGAACGACAGGGGTGAATTCACCCCTCCACTTT
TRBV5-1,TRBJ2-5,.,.,CASSLELTATQETQYF,TGCGCCAGCAGCTTGGAACTGACAGCGACTCAAGAGACCCAGTACTTC
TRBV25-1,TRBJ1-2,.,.,CASSATTATIYGYTF,TGTGCCAGCAGTGCTACCACAGCAACAATCTATGGCTACACCTTC
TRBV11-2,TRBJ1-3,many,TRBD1,CASSSTRGQPGNTIYF,TGTGCCAGCAGCTCCACCAGGGGACAGCCAGGAAACACCATATATTTT
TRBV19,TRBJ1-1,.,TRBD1,CATSEDRENEAFF,TGTGCCACTTCCGAGGACAGGGAAAATGAAGCTTTCTTT
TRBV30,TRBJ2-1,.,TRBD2,CAWDLAGAINEQFF,TGTGCCTGGGACCTAGCGGGGGCCATCAATGAGCAGTTCTTC
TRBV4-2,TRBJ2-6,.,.,CASSLPGLTSGANVLTF,TGTGCCAGCAGCTTACCAGGACTAACCTCTGGGGCCAACGTCCTGACTTTC
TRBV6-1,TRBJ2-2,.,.,CASKERVPNTGELFF,TGTGCCAGCAAGGAGCGAGTACCGAACACCGGGGAGCTGTTTTTT
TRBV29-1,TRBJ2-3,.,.,CSVVSGANTDTQYF,TGCAGCGTTGTTTCCGGAGCCAACACAGATACGCAGTATTTT
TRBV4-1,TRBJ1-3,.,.,CASSQVLGNTIYF,TGCGCCAGCAGCCAAGTCCTTGGAAACACCATATATTTT
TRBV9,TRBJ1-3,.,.,CASSVEVGGGNTIYF,TGTGCCAGCAGCGTAGAGGTCGGCGGTGGAAACACCATATATTTT